The 9 T cell receptor beta chains below all came from one sample that was sequenced in a study of T cell repertoires in cytomegalovirus infection. TCRdb re-derived calls from the reads in MiXCR, one entry per CDR3 protein. The sample yields about 400,000 distinct CDR3 sequences, roughly 18% seen once. The sample taken for sequencing was PBMCs. These receptors came from a human donor in good health (CMV status not recorded). Some clones in this sample may be carry-over from other donors' samples.

This clonotype was seen only a few times. V and J are TRBV11-2 and TRBJ1-3; 10 nucleotides agree with TRBD1. This CDR3 comprises 15 residues. The germline V gene encodes CDR1 SGHAT and CDR2 FQNNGV. V shed 6 bases and J 3 bases; nucleotides not matched to a gene: 5. This CDR3 reads CASRPDRGHGNTIYF. DNA for the CDR3: TGTGCCAGCAGACCCGACAGGGGGCATGGAAACACCATATATTTT.

This clonotype was counted ten times or more. The V call is TRBV7-2, the J call TRBJ2-1, with D perhaps matching TRBD1 or TRBD2 (5 bases each). The CDR3 is made up of 15 amino acids. Trimming shortened V by 1 base and J by 0 bases, and 7 bases separated the two germline ends. From germline, CDR1 is SGHTA and CDR2 FQGNSA. CDR3: CASSLVGDSYNEQFF. In DNA form, the CDR3 reads TGTGCCAGCAGCTTAGTGGGGGACTCCTACAATGAGCAGTTCTTC.

This clonotype occurred many times. The chain is built from TRBV12-3 or TRBV12-4 and TRBJ2-1; no clear D. CDR3 length: 14 amino acids. Deletions cut 3 bases from V and 7 bases from J, with 13 bases between. The DNA of the CDR3 is TGTGCCAGCAGTTTCCTTGTTGATATGAATGAGCAGTTCTTC. This codes for CASSFLVDMNEQFF.

There are many counts of this clonotype. The chain recombines TRBV12-3 or TRBV12-4 with TRBJ1-2; weak D call: TRBD1 (5 bases). The CDR3 sequence is 14 residues long. Trimming took off 7 bases at V and 3 bases at J, with 15 bases between the two ends. The DNA for the CDR3 is TGTGCCAGCACCCTCAGGGCAGGTTACTATGGCTACACCTTC. This codes for CASTLRAGYYGYTF.

This clonotype was found once. The chain couples TRBV20-1 to TRBJ2-1; D unclear. V was shortened by 0 bases and J by 8 bases, with 8 bases between the two germline ends. The germline V gene has CDR1 DFQATT and CDR2 SNEGSKA (reference sequence). This CDR3 is built from 12 residues. CDR3 sequence reads: CSARDRLYEQFF. CDR3 DNA: TGCAGTGCTAGAGATCGGTTGTATGAGCAGTTCTTC.

This clonotype was observed a few times. The J gene is TRBJ1-1, the V gene TRBV10-3; D gene ambiguous. This CDR3 is built from 13 residues. Germline CDR1 and CDR2: ENHRY and SYGVKD. V was shortened by 6 bases and J by 1 base, with 9 bases between the two germline ends. The CDR3 region is CAISPRANTEAFF. CDR3 in DNA: TGTGCCATCAGCCCTCGGGCGAACACTGAAGCTTTCTTT.

The chain has TRBV11-2 and TRBJ1-6; a possible D gene is TRBD1 (6 bases). There are 18 residues in the CDR3. Germline V gives CDR1 SGHAT, CDR2 FQNNGV. V gave up 4 bases and J gave up 4 bases, with 20 bases separating them. CDR3 in amino acids: CASSSHRGQGMYNSPLHF. For the CDR3, the DNA is TGTGCCAGCAGCTCCCACCGGGGGCAGGGGATGTATAATTCACCCCTCCACTTT.

The V call is TRBV6-8, the J call TRBJ2-5, with 8 bases lining up with TRBD2. The CDR3 is made up of 13 amino acids. The V gene's germline CDR1 is MNHGY and CDR2 SAAAGT. With V trimmed by 6 bases and J by 4 bases, 4 bases remained unmatched. This CDR3 is CASSGTRRETQYF. CDR3 nucleotide sequence: TGTGCCAGCAGCGGGACTAGAAGAGAGACCCAGTACTTC.

This clonotype has at least ten counts. The chain combines TRBV12-5 with TRBJ2-5; the D gene is possibly TRBD1 (6 bases). CDR3 length: 14 amino acids. Germline V gene lookup returns CDR1 LGHNT and CDR2 FRNRAP. V dropped 6 bases and J dropped 7 bases, with 18 bases sitting between them. CDR3 in amino acids: CASGAGTPGGTQYF. In DNA, the CDR3 is TGTGCTAGTGGCGCAGGGACACCCGGAGGGACCCAGTACTTC.